These 13 T cell receptor beta chains came from one sample sequenced in a study of blood T cells in healthy people across ages. Next came a second PCR, run for about 7 to 12 cycles, which used a sample-barcoded 5' primer along with a J-beta primer mix. In TCRdb, the 5' RACE reads were re-called with MiXCR into one record per CDR3 protein. The profile shows hundreds of thousands of distinct CDR3 sequences, 21% of them singletons. The material sequenced was blood. These receptors came from a man between 70 and 80 years old in good health.

The chain couples TRBV20-1 to TRBJ2-2; tentatively, D is TRBD1 or TRBD2 (5 bases each). The V end lost 6 bases, the J end lost 8 bases, and 22 bases lay between the germline ends. The germline V gene encodes CDR1 DFQATT and CDR2 SNEGSKA (reference sequence). The CDR3 consists of 15 residues. The CDR3 region has the DNA TGCAGTGCGATACCGGGACCTGGACGGGGAGGGGAGCTGTTTTTT. Translated: CSAIPGPGRGGELFF.

This clonotype was seen only a few times. The rearrangement uses TRBV3-1 and TRBJ2-7, with D maybe TRBD2 (5 bases). The CDR3 spans 14 residues. The V end was cut by 4 bases, the J end by 4 bases, with 14 bases between. In germline, CDR1 is LGHDT, CDR2 YNNKEL (reference sequence). The chain's CDR3 is CASSRTGTPYEQYF. CDR3 DNA sequence: TGTGCCAGCAGCCGGACTGGAACCCCATACGAGCAGTACTTC.

The chain joins TRBV20-1 to TRBJ2-7; 7 nucleotides match TRBD1. The J segment lost 7 bases and the V segment lost 4 bases, leaving 7 bases of the junction unmatched. This CDR3 is 12 amino acids long. CDR1 and CDR2 (germline): DFQATT, SNEGSKA (reference sequence). The CDR3 DNA is TGCAGTGCTACGGGGACAGCTGGGGAGCAGTACTTC. It encodes CSATGTAGEQYF.

This chain joins TRBV12-3 or TRBV12-4 and TRBJ2-2, with D perhaps matching TRBD1 (5 bases). The CDR3 totals 17 residues. V gave up 4 bases and J gave up 1 base, with 16 bases separating them. DNA for the CDR3: TGTGCCAGCAGTTCTGACAGCCCATTCGAGAACACCGGGGAGCTGTTTTTT. The encoded protein is CASSSDSPFENTGELFF.

This clonotype occurred a few times. The genes are TRBV28 and TRBJ2-3; 9 nucleotides agree with TRBD1. The CDR3 loop spans 15 amino acids. V was clipped by 1 base and J by 5 bases; unmatched bases: 4. Germline V CDR1 and CDR2: MDHEN, SYDVKM. CDR3 nucleotides: TGTGCCAGCAGTTTATCGGGACAGGGAATAGATACGCAGTATTTT. This encodes CASSLSGQGIDTQYF.

The chain couples TRBV21-1 to TRBJ2-3; TRBD1, the table's D call, lacks a check against the DNA. TRBV21-1 has pseudogene status. This CDR3 region has 14 residues. In DNA form, the CDR3 reads TGTGCCAGCCCCTGGGGGCCGGGCCCAGATACGCAGTATTTT. Translation gives CASPWGPGPDTQYF.

The chain is built from TRBV3-1 and TRBJ2-2, with D unresolved. Germline V CDR1 and CDR2: LGHDT, YNNKEL (reference sequence). CDR3 length: 12 residues. The V end was cut by 2 bases, the J end by 7 bases, with 5 bases between. The CDR3 nucleotides read TGTGCCAGCAGCCAATTCGGCGGGGAGCTGTTTTTT. The encoded protein is CASSQFGGELFF. The entire variable domain, with the rest obtained from reference TRBV3-1 and TRBJ2-2, is as follows: DTAVSQTPKYLVTQMGNDKSIKCEQNLGHDTMYWYKQDSKKFLKIMFSYNNKELIINETVPNRFSPKSPDKAHLNLHINSLELGDSAVYFCASSQFGGELFFGEGSRLTVL.

V gene TRBV7-2 combines with J gene TRBJ1-1; D remains unclear. The germline V gene has CDR1 SGHTA and CDR2 FQGNSA. The CDR3 has 14 amino acids. V was clipped by 2 bases and J by 2 bases, with 9 bases between them. CDR3 bases: TGTGCCAGCAGCTTAAATTCAGTAAACACTGAAGCTTTCTTT. Residues: CASSLNSVNTEAFF.

The table lists this clonotype with many counts. V and J are TRBV21-1 and TRBJ1-1; the table's D gene call, TRBD1, was not cross checked with the DNA. TRBV21-1 is a recognized pseudogene. The CDR3 is 15 residues long. DNA of the CDR3: TGTGCCAGCAGCGCCTGGACAAATGGGAACACTGAAGCTTTCTTT. Translating gives CASSAWTNGNTEAFF.

This clonotype was seen more than once but under ten times. The gene calls are TRBV28 and TRBJ2-6; D perhaps matches TRBD1 (6 bases). V was trimmed by 5 bases and J by 1 base, leaving 15 bases between them. The CDR3 is 17 residues long. From germline, CDR1 is MDHEN and CDR2 SYDVKM. CDR3 in amino acids: CASSQGQVGSGANVLTF. In DNA, the CDR3 is TGTGCCAGCAGTCAGGGGCAGGTTGGTTCTGGGGCCAACGTCCTGACTTTC.

This clonotype was recorded a few times. The J gene is TRBJ1-4, the V gene TRBV2; perhaps TRBD1 as D (5 bases). CDR3 length equals 13 residues. CDR1 is SNHLY and CDR2 is FYNNEI in the germline V gene. Between the trimmed V and J ends, which lost 6 bases and 2 bases, there was a span of 7 bases. The CDR3 DNA is TGTGCCAGCAGGCGGGGGACTAATGAAAAACTGTTTTTT. Amino acid sequence: CASRRGTNEKLFF.

This clonotype was seen a handful of times. The chain recombines TRBV7-8 with TRBJ2-7; D might be TRBD1 or TRBD2, each matching 5 bases. Trimming shortened V by 5 bases and J by 4 bases, and 15 bases separated the two germline ends. The CDR3 is 14 residues long. The germline CDR1 and CDR2 sequences are SGHVS and FQNEAQ. CDR3 residues: CASSDGTALYEQYF. The CDR3 DNA follows: TGTGCCAGCAGCGACGGGACGGCTCTTTACGAGCAGTACTTC.

The genes are TRBV10-1 and TRBJ2-5; D may be TRBD1 (5 bases). Near its end, the DNA agrees better with TRBJ2-1, so the J call may be wrong. Per germline, CDR1 WNHNN and CDR2 SYGVQD (reference sequence). CDR3 length: 14 amino acids. CDR3 nucleotides: TGCGCCAGCAGCCATCAGGGTTCCCCCACTGAGCAGTTCTTC. This translates into CASSHQGSPTEQFF.